This record concerns one TCR beta chain sequence. These data are taken from a study of T cell changes during pregnancy in multiple sclerosis. With V trimmed by 4 bases and J by 2 bases, 1 base remained unmatched. The CDR3 is 14 residues long. Germline V gene sequence: CDR1 SGHAT, CDR2 FQNNGV. Assay used: immunoSEQ multiplex PCR; TCRdb lists only in-frame clones, some missing. The repertoire has fewer than 85,000 clones, 75% to 90% of them found once; the top ten carry 1.9%. Specimen: peripheral blood, collected before pregnancy. This chain links TRBV11-2 with TRBJ2-1; 8 nucleotides match TRBD2. The clonotype comes from a female donor with multiple sclerosis, enrolled in a pregnancy study. CDR3 sequence (DNA): TGTGCCAGCAGCTCCGGGAGGGCCTACAATGAGCAGTTCTTC. As protein: CASSSGRAYNEQFF.